This T cell receptor beta chain was found in a study of T cell repertoires in cytomegalovirus infection. Study-level background: From public TCR beta signatures came an indication of both CMV infection and matching HLA type. Findings and caveats of the study: Dominating the ex vivo response were HLA-C-restricted CMV-specific TCR beta clonotypes.

The CDR3 contains 11 residues. V dropped 5 bases and J dropped 2 bases, with 7 bases sitting between them. Germline CDR1 DFQATT, CDR2 SNEGSKA (reference sequence). MiXCR was run by TCRdb on the reads, yielding one entry per CDR3 protein. The table includes hundreds of thousands of distinct CDR3 sequences, roughly 24% detected once. Of note for this clonotype: Its antigen is as yet unknown.

The sequenced sample consisted of CD8+ T cells from PBMCs. The clonotype originates from a human donor in good health (CMV status not recorded). Some clones in this sample may be carry-over from other donors' samples. The chain links TRBV20-1 to TRBJ2-7; D unclear. CDR3 residues: CSAGTPYEQYF. CDR3 nucleotide sequence: TGCAGTGCTGGTACTCCCTACGAGCAGTACTTC.